The next 8 T cell receptor beta chains were all read from a single sample in a study of T cell repertoires in cytomegalovirus infection. Their target antigens are unknown. MiXCR was run by TCRdb on the reads, yielding one entry per CDR3 protein. The profile covers fewer than 1,000,000 distinct CDR3 sequences, with roughly 30% appearing a single time and around 15% taken by the ten largest. The specimen comprised cultured CD8+ T cells from PBMCs, sampled from culture after CMV antigen stimulation. The receptors were sampled from a human donor in good health (CMV status not recorded). Some clones in this sample may be carry-over from other donors' samples.

This clonotype has only a few counts. This chain uses TRBV29-1 with TRBJ1-2; D remains unclear. CDR1 and CDR2 from the germline V gene are SQVTM and ANQGSEA. This CDR3 spans 12 amino acids. V gave up 3 bases and J gave up 4 bases, with 9 bases separating them. The CDR3 region is CSVESRLYGYTF. CDR3 bases: TGCAGCGTTGAGAGTCGCCTCTATGGCTACACCTTC.

This clonotype was detected only a few times. V and J are TRBV7-8 and TRBJ1-2; D unclear. CDR3 length equals 14 residues. Germline V CDR1 and CDR2: SGHVS, FQNEAQ. The germline V and J ends were trimmed by 3 bases and 7 bases, with 15 bases remaining between them. This CDR3 is CASSLVGNPIGYTF. The DNA of the CDR3 is TGTGCCAGCAGCTTGGTCGGAAATCCGATTGGCTACACCTTC.

This clonotype has more than one count but fewer than ten. The chain couples TRBV27 to TRBJ1-4; weak D call: TRBD1 (6 bases). Trimming removed 6 bases at V and 8 bases at J, with 13 bases between. The CDR3 sequence is 13 residues long. CDR1 is MNHEY and CDR2 is SMNVEV in the germline V gene (reference sequence). The CDR3 coding sequence is TGTGCCAGCAGAGGGGGGTATCGGGAAAAACTGTTTTTT. Translating gives CASRGGYREKLFF.

The chain combines TRBV4-3 with TRBJ2-3; D ambiguous. This CDR3 contains 13 residues. V lost 3 bases and J lost 5, with 9 bases in between. CDR1 and CDR2 (germline): LGHNA, YSLEER. CDR3: CASSQTVGDTQYF. The CDR3 DNA follows: TGCGCCAGCAGCCAGACCGTAGGAGATACGCAGTATTTT.

The chain links TRBV6-6 to TRBJ2-7, with a weak D call TRBD1 (6 bases). The CDR3 has 16 amino acids. Germline V lookup: CDR1 MNHNY, CDR2 SVGAGI (reference sequence). Trimming shortened V by 2 bases and J by 2 bases, and 16 bases separated the two germline ends. The CDR3: CASSYDRDTLAYEQYV. CDR3 nucleotides: TGTGCCAGCAGTTACGACCGGGACACCCTAGCCTACGAGCAGTACGTC.

A few counts support this clonotype. The CDR3 sequence: CATPDWGYGYTF. For the CDR3, the DNA is TGTGCCACCCCGGATTGGGGCTATGGCTACACCTTC. The V and J genes are TRBV7-9 and TRBJ1-2; D unresolved. V dropped 10 bases and J dropped 4 bases, with 13 bases sitting between them. CDR1 SEHNR and CDR2 FQNEAQ come from the germline V gene (reference sequence). CDR3 size: 12 residues.

This clonotype was seen at least ten times. V gene TRBV7-9 combines with J gene TRBJ2-5; 8 nucleotides align to TRBD2. Trimming took 6 bases from V and 1 from J; bases not matched to a gene: 10. CDR1 and CDR2 (germline): SEHNR, FQNEAQ (reference sequence). The CDR3 sequence is 16 residues long. CDR3 nucleotide sequence: TGTGCCAGCAGTCATACGATAGCGGGGCCCCAAGAGACCCAGTACTTC. Its translation: CASSHTIAGPQETQYF.

This clonotype occurred once. V gene TRBV27 combines with J gene TRBJ2-3; 11 bases line up with TRBD2. Trimming removed 0 bases from V and 4 bases from J; junction bases left unmatched: 9. The CDR3 is 18 residues long. CDR1 and CDR2 from the germline V gene are MNHEY and SMNVEV (reference sequence). Here the CDR3 reads CASSLSSGGASFADTQYF. The CDR3, as DNA: TGTGCCAGCAGTTTATCTAGCGGGGGGGCCTCTTTTGCAGATACGCAGTATTTT.